Listed below are T cell receptor beta chains from one sample, sequenced in a study of CD8 T cells in ankylosing spondylitis. TCRdb re-called the 5' RACE reads with MiXCR, one entry per CDR3 protein. The sample includes some 800,000 distinct CDR3 sequences, about 10% seen only once; the top ten take 0.45% to 0.6%. Sequencing was carried out using blood, either unsorted or a sorted T cell fraction (not recorded which). The receptors were sampled from a male donor with ankylosing spondylitis. The CDR3 runs from the conserved cysteine through the conserved F or W. The order of the fields is J gene, clone size, D gene, V gene, CDR3 DNA, CDR3 protein. A D gene is named only where the DNA matches it firmly. Where a row states a size, it is once, few, many or the class of an expanded clone; other rows omit it.

j_gene: TRBJ2-1; abundance: .; d_gene: TRBD2; v_gene: TRBV12-3/TRBV12-4; CDR3nt: TGTGCCAGCAGCCCCTGGGGAGCGGGGAACTACAATGAGCAGTTCTTC; CDR3aa: CASSPWGAGNYNEQFF
j_gene: TRBJ2-1; abundance: few; d_gene: TRBD2; v_gene: TRBV20-1; CDR3nt: TGCAGTGCTCCAGCGGGGATATCCTACAATGAGCAGTTCTTC; CDR3aa: CSAPAGISYNEQFF
j_gene: TRBJ1-1; abundance: many; d_gene: TRBD1; v_gene: TRBV5-5; CDR3nt: TGTGCCAGCTGGCGGGACAGTTGGTCTGAAGCTTTCTTT; CDR3aa: CASWRDSWSEAFF
j_gene: TRBJ2-5; abundance: many; d_gene: .; v_gene: TRBV7-2; CDR3nt: TGTGCCAGCAGCTTAGCGACAATAGAGACCCAGTACTTC; CDR3aa: CASSLATIETQYF
j_gene: TRBJ2-7; abundance: .; d_gene: .; v_gene: TRBV28; CDR3nt: TGTGCCAGCAGACCTACAGAGTTCTACGAGCAGTACTTC; CDR3aa: CASRPTEFYEQYF
j_gene: TRBJ2-1; abundance: .; d_gene: .; v_gene: TRBV5-1; CDR3nt: TGCGCCAGCAGCTTGATGGACAGCCTGAACAATGAGCAGTTCTTC; CDR3aa: CASSLMDSLNNEQFF
j_gene: TRBJ2-5; abundance: .; d_gene: .; v_gene: TRBV15; CDR3nt: TGTGCCACCAGCAGAGATCCCTTCTCCGGGTCAGAGTCCCAGTACTTC; CDR3aa: CATSRDPFSGSESQYF
j_gene: TRBJ2-2; abundance: few; d_gene: TRBD2; v_gene: TRBV6-5; CDR3nt: TGTGCCAGCAGTTACTCAACTCTAGCGGGAGGGCGCGGAACCGGGGAGCTGTTTTTT; CDR3aa: CASSYSTLAGGRGTGELFF
j_gene: TRBJ2-1; abundance: .; d_gene: TRBD2; v_gene: TRBV20-1; CDR3nt: TGCAGTGCTCATAAGGCGGGAGCCCGTAGGGATGAGCAGTTCTTC; CDR3aa: CSAHKAGARRDEQFF
j_gene: TRBJ2-1; abundance: .; d_gene: .; v_gene: TRBV7-2; CDR3nt: TGTGCCAGCAGCTTCGAACTAGTCGATGAGCAGTTCTTC; CDR3aa: CASSFELVDEQFF
j_gene: TRBJ2-7; abundance: few; d_gene: .; v_gene: TRBV5-1; CDR3nt: TGCGCCAGCGGCCCGGGACCGCAGGTCGTTGAGTACTTC; CDR3aa: CASGPGPQVVEYF
j_gene: TRBJ2-1; abundance: many; d_gene: .; v_gene: TRBV29-1; CDR3nt: TGCAGCTCCGGACCCTACAATGAGCAGTTCTTC; CDR3aa: CSSGPYNEQFF
j_gene: TRBJ2-5; abundance: .; d_gene: TRBD2; v_gene: TRBV9; CDR3nt: TGTGCCAGCAGCGTTAGCGGGGGGAGATTTGAGACCCAGTACTTC; CDR3aa: CASSVSGGRFETQYF
j_gene: TRBJ2-1; abundance: few; d_gene: TRBD2; v_gene: TRBV20-1; CDR3nt: TGCAGTGCTAGAGATCTTGTGACTAGCGGGGACAATGAGCAGTTCTTC; CDR3aa: CSARDLVTSGDNEQFF
j_gene: TRBJ2-3; abundance: few; d_gene: .; v_gene: TRBV7-3; CDR3nt: TGTGCCAGCAGCTATTTAGGGGGATTTGGTACAGATACGCAGTATTTT; CDR3aa: CASSYLGGFGTDTQYF
j_gene: TRBJ2-1; abundance: few; d_gene: TRBD1; v_gene: TRBV5-6; CDR3nt: TGTGCCAGCAGCCCCCGGGACAGGGGTCTCTACAATGAGCAGTTCTTC; CDR3aa: CASSPRDRGLYNEQFF